This T cell receptor (beta chain) was obtained from a study of cytomegalovirus exposure and HLA in healthy donors (dated by TCRdb to about 2017). Describing the broader study: In an earlier analysis of roughly 590 of the donors, 250 to 350 Gb of sequence data and about 110 million unique TCR beta sequences from about 190 million T cells were reported. The study aimed to test whether signatures of past pathogen exposure could be identified by cataloging public T cell receptors. HLA typing included class I and class II loci at four-digit resolution. The T cell repertoires of 666 subjects were profiled by immunosequencing and related to cytomegalovirus serostatus. Of the roughly 430 genotyped donors, 65% to 90% fell in the genetic ancestry cluster associated with self-reported Caucasian donors. An early release that covered roughly 600 HLA-typed donors contained 300 to 350 gigabases of sequencing data and tens of millions of unique TCR sequences. In a later analysis, previously published TCR beta repertoires from 666 donors were re-analyzed and high-resolution HLA genotyping was added so that TCR occurrence patterns could be studied. High-throughput TCR immunosequencing, statistical association of individual TCRs with disease status, and machine learning were combined to predict cytomegalovirus infection status. A later genetic analysis took genome-wide SNP genotypes for about 55% of the 666 donors and used that subset as a discovery cohort. The number of typed donors differed by locus: 629-630 for A, B, C, DRB1 and DQB1; 522 for DQA1; around 610 for DPA1; and 400 to 480 for DPB1. Rather than drawing on any new phenotypic data, the later analysis identified candidate immune exposures from TCR beta sequences and the way those sequences occurred across donors. Along with the 666-subject first cohort, a separate validation cohort of over a hundred different subjects was used. Four to six DR-DQ haplotypes were handled as single units for association and clustering, since linkage in the cohort was strong. Across about 370 genotyped donors of the cohort, an average of about 240,000 unique TCR beta nucleotide sequences per donor were sequenced, and roughly a sixth of those sequences were non-productive. Every repertoire in the discovery cohort had been generated on one and the same sequencing platform. To decide whether each TCR beta V gene segment behaved as functional or pseudogenic, an earlier analysis of nearly 600 of the donors relied on high-throughput TCR beta sequencing. Alongside the repertoire data, information on donor age, sex, ethnicity and CMV serostatus was compiled.

Details on this clone: Its antigen is still unknown. No per-base quality is available; no much larger clone lies one base away.

Overall study results and their limits: For the cohort, immune exposure information was limited to CMV serostatus. Some IMGT-functional V segments, including TRBV6-2 and TRBV6-3, could not be distinguished by the 87-base-pair reads and were therefore excluded. When HLA alleles, especially DR and DQ, strongly co-occurred, TCR associations were difficult to assign to individual alleles. Most TCR sequences were seen in very few donors, while some public TCRs were found in many individuals. The authors suggested that the approach could potentially be extended to other disease states and immunological phenotypes. A later analysis associated about 16,000 TCR beta sequences with specific HLA alleles at a false discovery rate of 0.05. In this cohort, only TCR beta chains were sequenced, and detectable features were limited by the absence of alpha or paired-chain data. According to a later analysis, most CMV-associated TCR beta chains appeared to be HLA-restricted, and the HLA associations seemed to be driven largely by CMV exposure. In a later analysis, HLA-associated TCR beta chains showed more clonal expansion and lower generation probabilities than non-associated chains that were equally common. Cytomegalovirus status was reported to be diagnosed by the classifier with high specificity and sensitivity in both the original and validation cohorts. Because some donors lacked HLA typing at each locus, the association tests relied only on the typed subset. Over 15 rarely observed V segments, including chromosome 9 orphons, were excluded from the earlier analysis of approximately 500 of the donors because counts were too low. Correlated functional status among segregating V segments might reflect linkage disequilibrium, but an unknown experimental factor could not be ruled out. According to a later analysis, parvovirus B19, influenza, CMV and Epstein-Barr virus appeared linked to several top co-occurrence clusters. In a later genetic analysis, a missense DCLRE1C variant was associated with V-gene and J-gene trimming of TCR beta chains, and the association was replicated in an independent cohort. In a later analysis, the rate of TCR association differed among HLA loci, with DRB1 alleles having the most associated TCRs and HLA-C alleles having the fewest. A further reported finding was that TCR beta sequences accurately predicted the HLA-A and HLA-B alleles for most subjects in the first cohort. The sequencing pipeline was judged likely to have produced a cluster of highly shared sequence variants as a technical artifact. According to a later genetic analysis, donors in an Asian-associated ancestry cluster had fewer N-insertions in productive TCRs than the approximately 650-donor mean. Sequencing depth was assumed to be roughly uniform across donors in the presence/absence analyses, though that assumption may not hold. An earlier analysis of 450 to 750 of the donors showed that most TCR beta V segments appeared in productive rearrangements either about 90% or about 30% of the time, which broadly matched IMGT annotations. Three of the identified cytomegalovirus-associated TCR beta chains were confirmed in vitro to be specific for cytomegalovirus antigens. A total of about 150 TCR beta chains were listed by the study as associated with cytomegalovirus.

Sequences SNHLY (CDR1) and FYNNEI (CDR2) are obtained from the germline V gene. Taken from cysteine to phenylalanine, the CDR3 has 17 residues. The DNA shown is the 51-base CDR3, in frame from base 1. From V the trimming removes 3 bases and from J it removes 0 bases, while the gene matches leave 3 bases of the junction unaccounted for. Preparation of the library involved the immunoSEQ multiplex PCR assay. The multiplex PCR relied on a mix of 60 forward primers for TCR Vbeta segments and 13 reverse primers for TCR Jbeta segments. A multiplex PCR assay on genomic DNA amplified the CDR3 region of rearranged TCR beta genes. The amplified TCR beta libraries were sequenced on the Illumina HiSeq System as 87-base-pair reads. The published analysis was carried out like this. Across the roughly 670 repertoires, a later analysis counted 78 million or so unique TCR beta chains, about 10 million of which were shared by at least two donors. A nearest-neighbor algorithm error-corrected the raw reads and collapsed the reads into unique sequences, merging closely related sequences to remove PCR and sequencing errors. V, D and J gene segments were assigned by aligning CDR3 sequences to IMGT reference sequences. Each retained sequence needed at least a six-nucleotide match to both a V gene segment and a J gene segment. Rearrangements were called productive when the CDR3 lacked stop codons and stayed in frame with V and J; all others were non-productive. CDR3 was defined by IMGT convention, running from the second conserved V-encoded cysteine to the conserved J-encoded phenylalanine. The earlier analysis of some 540 of the donors excluded any sequence lacking an unambiguous match to a single V gene segment. In an earlier analysis of 587 of the donors, V segments were called functional above 56.7% productive rearrangements and were called segregating when the between-donor standard deviation exceeded 5%. A statistical classification framework was built to diagnose cytomegalovirus status from the catalog of TCR beta chain sequences. A later analysis assigned V and J genes by comparing TCR nucleotide sequences with IMGT/GENE-DB human TR gene sequences. Using the TCRdist pipeline, a later analysis assigned CDR3 sequences along with most-parsimonious VDJ recombination scenarios. In a later analysis, each TCR beta chain was defined by its CDR3 amino acid sequence together with its V-gene family, and reads without a unique V-gene family were excluded. A later analysis removed 500 to 650 highly shared, low-generation-probability nucleotide sequences to deal with suspected cross-contamination and a sequencing artifact. In a later analysis, a clonal expansion index was calculated for each public chain from normalized within-repertoire ranks of inferred template counts. In a later analysis, generation probabilities were computed using a VDJ recombination model fitted to out-of-frame rearrangements, and the results were checked against IGoR. In a later analysis, hypergeometric tests were used to score TCR-TCR, TCR-HLA and TCR-CMV co-occurrence, with a repertoire-size bias correction applied to TCR pairs. To estimate false discovery rates, a later analysis permuted the HLA or CMV assignments 20 times. In a later analysis, co-occurring TCRs were grouped with DBSCAN, and TCRdist sequence similarity was added when clustering was performed within HLA-allele-positive subsets. Repertoires with fewer than 30,000 or more than 120,000 public chains, plus five repertoires with anomalous nucleotide sharing, were excluded from co-occurrence clustering. TCRdb provides this immuneACCESS table in a form limited to in-frame rearrangements. Some clones are lacking; in checked studies, under half of them reflect an unresolved V gene, and why the rest are absent is not known. The V and J calls and clone size were taken over from that table, and D and trimming were inferred from the DNA. This sample gives under 150,000 clones in total; under 85% of them show up just once. The top ten clones comprise more than 1.5% of the sample.

The cohort was made up of roughly 670 healthy bone marrow donors. At the time of sampling, every cohort member was nominally healthy, though immune exposures that went unrecorded were likely present. The donor tested CMV seronegative, placing the donor among the 352 seronegative members of the cohort. A peripheral blood sample was collected from each donor, and TCR beta sequencing was performed on peripheral blood mononuclear cells. Genomic DNA extraction from the blood cell samples was performed with the Qiagen DNeasy Blood Extraction Kit. The V and J segments used are TRBV2 and TRBJ2-6, with 9 junctional bases fitting TRBD2. Sequencing was done on a sample of PBMCs. This TCR was recovered from a boy between 10 and 17 years old in good health and CMV-seronegative. The bases read TGTGCCAGCAGTGAGCGGCGGGGGGGCTCTGGGGCCAACGTCCTGACTTTC. This encodes CASSERRGGSGANVLTF.